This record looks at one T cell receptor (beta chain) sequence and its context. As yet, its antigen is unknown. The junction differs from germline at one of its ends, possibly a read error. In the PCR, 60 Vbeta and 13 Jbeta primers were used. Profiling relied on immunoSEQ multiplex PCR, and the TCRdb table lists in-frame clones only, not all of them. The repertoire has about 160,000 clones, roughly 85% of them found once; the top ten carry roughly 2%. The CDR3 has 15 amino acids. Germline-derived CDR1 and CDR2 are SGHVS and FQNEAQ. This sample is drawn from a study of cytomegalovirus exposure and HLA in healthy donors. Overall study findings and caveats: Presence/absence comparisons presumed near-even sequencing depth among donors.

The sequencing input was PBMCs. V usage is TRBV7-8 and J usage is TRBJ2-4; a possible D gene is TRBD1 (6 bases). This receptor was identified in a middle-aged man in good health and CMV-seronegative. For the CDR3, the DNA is TGTGCCAGCAGCTTAGTTGGGCAGGGGCAAAACAGTCAGTACTTC. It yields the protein CASSLVGQGQNSQYF. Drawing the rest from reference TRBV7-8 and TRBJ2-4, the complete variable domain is GAGVSQSPRYKVAKRGQDVALRCDPISGHVSLFWYQQALGQGPEFLTYFQNEAQLDKSGLPSDRFFAERPEGSVSTLKIQRTQQEDSAVYLCASSLVGQGQNSQYFGAGTRLSVL.